These 28 T cell receptor beta chains came from one sample sequenced in a study of blood T cell repertoires in COVID-19. TCRdb's copy holds only in-frame clones and misses some; the assay was immunoSEQ multiplex PCR. This sample carries about 140,000 clones, 84% of them seen once, and the ten largest clones take 4%. Sequenced sample: peripheral blood. These receptors were obtained from a woman aged 60-75 years with acute or convalescent COVID-19.

This clone was found a few times. The chain employs TRBV12-3 or TRBV12-4 and TRBJ2-1; a weak D match, TRBD1 (6 bases). The length of the CDR3 is 11 residues. V dropped 7 bases and J dropped 10 bases, with 11 bases sitting between them. CDR3 nucleotides: TGTGCCAGCACCCGAACAGGGGAGCAGTTCTTC. Protein: CASTRTGEQFF.

The V and J genes are TRBV19 and TRBJ2-1, with TRBD2 matching over 7 bases. CDR3 length: 14 amino acids. V shed 6 bases, J shed 2 bases, and the junction held 4 bases outside the gene matches. Germline CDR1 reads LNHDA; CDR2 reads SQIVND (reference sequence). Here the CDR3 reads CASRRRETYNEQFF. The CDR3 DNA reads as TGTGCCAGTAGAAGGCGGGAGACCTACAATGAGCAGTTCTTC.

The V and J genes are TRBV6-2 or TRBV6-3 and TRBJ2-3; TRBD2 matches 9 bases. The germline V gene encodes CDR1 MNHEY and CDR2 SVGEGT. With V trimmed by 0 bases and J by 5 bases, 6 bases remained unmatched. The CDR3 has 16 residues. The DNA of the CDR3 is TGTGCCAGCAGTTACTCGCCCGGGACTAGCCAAGATACGCAGTATTTT. Its translation is CASSYSPGTSQDTQYF.

The chain has TRBV27 and TRBJ2-1; 7 nucleotides line up with TRBD1. CDR1 and CDR2 (germline): MNHEY, SMNVEV (reference sequence). J gave up 4 bases and V 5 bases, and 11 bases lay outside the gene matches. This CDR3 contains 16 residues. CDR3 region: CASSNPAGGPYNEQFF. For the CDR3, the DNA is TGTGCCAGCAGTAACCCCGCAGGGGGACCTTACAATGAGCAGTTCTTC.

V usage is TRBV19 and J usage is TRBJ1-3; 9 nucleotides agree with TRBD1. Germline V gene lookup returns CDR1 LNHDA and CDR2 SQIVND (reference sequence). This CDR3 is 18 amino acids long. The ends lost 4 bases at V and 4 bases at J; junction bases unmatched: 14. The CDR3 DNA reads TGTGCCAGTAGTAGAACCGGGACAGGGATTATCGCCGGAAACACCATATATTTT. Its protein product is CASSRTGTGIIAGNTIYF.

The CDR3 coding sequence is TGTGCCAGCAGCTCATCAGAGACCCAGTACTTC. This codes for CASSSSETQYF. The chain couples TRBV7-2 to TRBJ2-5; unclear D gene. The V gene's germline CDR1 is SGHTA and CDR2 FQGNSA. With 4 bases removed from V and 4 bases from J, the gap between germline ends came to 4 bases. The CDR3 runs to 11 residues.

This sequence joins TRBV7-3 and TRBJ1-3; TRBD1 matches at 9 bases. CDR3 length equals 15 residues. CDR1 is SGHTA, CDR2 FQGTGA, per germline. Trimming at V came to 5 bases and at J to 2 bases, leaving 4 bases not matched to a gene. CDR3 sequence reads: CASSQRTGAGNTIYF. The DNA for the CDR3 is TGTGCCAGCAGCCAGAGGACAGGGGCTGGAAACACCATATATTTT.

The chain carries TRBV25-1 and TRBJ2-7; tentative D call: TRBD1 (5 bases). Germline CDR1 reads MGHDK; CDR2 reads SYGVNS. The CDR3 contains 13 residues. V shed 7 bases and J shed 2 bases, with 12 bases lying between them. This CDR3 is CASTHRSAYEQYF. The CDR3 coding sequence is TGTGCCAGCACCCACAGGTCCGCCTACGAGCAGTACTTC.

The gene calls are TRBV19 and TRBJ2-7, with TRBD1 matching 7 bases. The CDR3 sequence is 13 residues long. The junction had 6 bases not matched to a gene; V was cut back by 8 bases and J by 2 bases. The V gene's germline CDR1 is LNHDA and CDR2 SQIVND (reference sequence). Here the CDR3 DNA reads TGTGCCAGTGGAAGGACAGGAGCCTACGAGCAGTACTTC. Residues: CASGRTGAYEQYF.

The chain combines TRBV29-1 with TRBJ2-7; possible D gene TRBD1, 7 bases. CDR1 SQVTM and CDR2 ANQGSEA come from the germline V gene. The CDR3 length is 13 residues. V was shortened by 3 bases and J by 2 bases, with 11 bases between the two germline ends. In DNA form, the CDR3 reads TGCAGCGTTGAGCCCAGGGGGGCCTACGAGCAGTACTTC. Residues: CSVEPRGAYEQYF.

The chain employs TRBV6-6 and TRBJ2-7; TRBD1 matches at 7 bases. The J segment lost 0 bases and the V segment lost 0 bases, leaving 5 bases of the junction unmatched. There are 16 residues in the CDR3. The V gene's germline CDR1 is MNHNY and CDR2 SVGAGI (reference sequence). CDR3: CASSYSDRASSYEQYF. CDR3 in DNA: TGTGCCAGCAGTTACTCCGACAGGGCTAGCTCCTACGAGCAGTACTTC.

This clone was seen once. This chain joins TRBV9 and TRBJ2-3, with TRBD1 matching over 10 bases. The CDR3 extends over 17 amino acids. V lost 4 bases and J lost 5; bases outside the gene matches: 13. CDR1 and CDR2 (germline): SGDLS, YYNGEE. The CDR3 reads CASSPSRGTGDRDTQYF. DNA for the CDR3: TGTGCCAGCAGCCCCTCTAGAGGGACAGGGGATAGAGATACGCAGTATTTT.

This clone was counted a single time. The chain carries TRBV19 and TRBJ1-2; possible D gene TRBD1, 6 bases. CDR3 length equals 15 residues. Germline CDR1 is LNHDA and CDR2 is SQIVND (reference sequence). Trimming stripped 0 bases from V and 4 bases from J, with 12 bases between. The CDR3 region has the DNA TGTGCCAGTAGTATAGATCGACAGGCAACCTATGGCTACACCTTC. Translating it yields CASSIDRQATYGYTF.

The V call is TRBV27, the J call TRBJ2-7; TRBD2 agrees at 8 bases. Germline CDR1 is MNHEY and CDR2 is SMNVEV (reference sequence). The V segment lost 4 bases and the J segment 3 bases; nucleotides outside the gene matches: 11. The length of the CDR3 is 16 residues. The CDR3 loop reads CASSWVLGGGYYEQYF. CDR3 nucleotide sequence: TGTGCCAGCAGTTGGGTCCTCGGGGGGGGATACTACGAGCAGTACTTC.

The chain links TRBV27 to TRBJ1-5, with TRBD1 as a possible D gene (5 bases). V shed 2 bases and J shed 6 bases, with 11 bases lying between them. Germline V gene sequence: CDR1 MNHEY, CDR2 SMNVEV (reference sequence). The CDR3 is 14 residues long. The CDR3, as DNA: TGTGCCAGCAGTTTACAGGGTATGAGTCAGCCCCAGCATTTT. Translating gives CASSLQGMSQPQHF.

J is TRBJ1-1 and V is TRBV6-5, with D unresolved. The CDR3 covers 14 residues. Germline lookup yields CDR1 MNHEY and CDR2 SVGAGI. The germline V and J ends were trimmed by 4 bases and 4 bases, with 13 bases remaining between them. Here the CDR3 reads CASSSGRGGTEAFF. The CDR3 DNA sequence: TGTGCCAGCAGTTCGGGGAGAGGTGGCACTGAAGCTTTCTTT.

The V gene is TRBV24-1, the J gene TRBJ2-2; 9 bases are shared with TRBD1. V shed 9 bases and J 4 bases; nucleotides not matched to a gene: 11. The CDR3 has 16 residues. Germline assignment: CDR1 KGHDR and CDR2 SFDVKD. The CDR3 sequence: CATGSTGGAFTGELFF. CDR3 sequence (DNA): TGTGCCACCGGATCGACAGGGGGGGCCTTCACCGGGGAGCTGTTTTTT.

V usage is TRBV3-1 (or the pseudogene TRBV3-2) and J usage is TRBJ1-3; D is uncertain. Trimming took off 0 bases at V and 3 bases at J, with 15 bases between the two ends. The V gene's germline CDR1 is LGHDT and CDR2 YNNKEL (reference sequence). The CDR3 contains 17 residues. CDR3 bases: TGTGCCAGCAGCCAAGACTCGGGCAGGAGGAATGGAAACACCATATATTTT. Protein sequence: CASSQDSGRRNGNTIYF.

The rearrangement uses TRBV12-3 or TRBV12-4 and TRBJ1-6; no firm D call. Trimming left V 6 bases short and J 5 bases short, with 8 bases between. The CDR3 consists of 13 residues. The CDR3 DNA reads TGTGCCAGCAGGAGGGAAGATAATTCACCCCTCCACTTT. As protein: CASRREDNSPLHF.

The genes are TRBV11-2 and TRBJ2-5; 9 nucleotides match TRBD1. The length of the CDR3 is 16 residues. In germline, CDR1 is SGHAT, CDR2 FQNNGV. The trim removed 5 bases at V and 3 bases at J, leaving 10 bases unmatched. The CDR3 nucleotides are TGTGCCAGCAGCCCTCAGGGGACAGGGTTCAAAGAGACCCAGTACTTC. Protein: CASSPQGTGFKETQYF.

The chain is built from TRBV29-1 and TRBJ2-3; 10 nucleotides align to TRBD2. With V trimmed by 7 bases and J by 5 bases, 9 bases remained unmatched. CDR3 length: 14 residues. CDR1 is SQVTM, CDR2 ANQGSEA, per germline. The CDR3 loop reads CSATSGTFGDTQYF. In DNA form, the CDR3 reads TGCAGCGCTACTAGCGGGACTTTCGGAGATACGCAGTATTTT.

The genes are TRBV12-3 or TRBV12-4 and TRBJ1-6; D is ambiguous. The CDR3 runs 13 residues. V lost 2 bases and J 6 bases, leaving 5 bases between the germline ends. The CDR3 is CASSLYSNSPLHF. DNA for the CDR3: TGTGCCAGCAGTTTATACAGTAATTCACCCCTCCACTTT.

V and J are TRBV4-3 and TRBJ2-1; D perhaps matches TRBD2 (5 bases). This CDR3 contains 16 residues. CDR1 and CDR2 from the germline V gene are LGHNA and YSLEER. V dropped 4 bases and J dropped 4 bases, with 17 bases sitting between them. CDR3 nucleotides: TGCGCCAGCAGCCCAAGGCTTCGAGCGGAGTACAATGAGCAGTTCTTC. Translated: CASSPRLRAEYNEQFF.

The V gene is TRBV12-3 or TRBV12-4, the J gene TRBJ2-2; D remains unclear. Trimming cost V 1 base and J 6 bases, with 6 bases left between them. This CDR3 spans 13 amino acids. DNA for the CDR3: TGTGCCAGCAGTTTAGTGTCGGCCGGGGAGCTGTTTTTT. Translating gives CASSLVSAGELFF.

The V call is TRBV18, the J call TRBJ2-7; 8 bases align to TRBD1. Germline V gene sequence: CDR1 KGHSH, CDR2 LQKENI. V shed 0 bases and J 9 bases; nucleotides not matched to a gene: 4. The CDR3 sequence is 13 residues long. CDR3 coding DNA: TGTGCCAGCTCACCACCTGGACAGGGAACGCAGTACTTC. It is translated as CASSPPGQGTQYF.

The genes are TRBV3-1 (or the pseudogene TRBV3-2) and TRBJ1-4; a possible D gene is TRBD1 (6 bases). Germline CDR1 reads LGHDT; CDR2 reads YNNKEL (reference sequence). The V end lost 4 bases, the J end lost 10 bases, and 13 bases lay between the germline ends. This CDR3 region has 13 residues. CDR3 region: CASSRGLSGKLFF. CDR3 DNA: TGTGCCAGCAGCCGGGGGCTTTCCGGAAAACTGTTTTTT.

The chain combines TRBV7-2 with TRBJ2-5; weak D call: TRBD2 (5 bases). Germline loops: CDR1 SGHTA, CDR2 FQGNSA. V dropped 0 bases and J dropped 4 bases, with 15 bases sitting between them. This CDR3 region has 16 residues. In DNA, the CDR3 is TGTGCCAGCAGCTTAGCGAGAGCGGCAATGGGAGAGACCCAGTACTTC. As protein: CASSLARAAMGETQYF.

The rearrangement joins TRBV7-8 to TRBJ2-5, with 8 bases fitting TRBD2. CDR3 size: 16 residues. Germline loops: CDR1 SGHVS, CDR2 FQNEAQ. Losses at the gene ends were 2 bases for V and 1 base for J; bases not matched to a gene: 6. This CDR3 is CASSLYSGGFQETQYF. In DNA, the CDR3 is TGTGCCAGCAGCTTATATTCGGGAGGGTTCCAAGAGACCCAGTACTTC.